Detailed here is one TCR beta chain. The data are from a study of blood T cell repertoires in COVID-19. Deletions cut 0 bases from V and 2 bases from J, with 16 bases between. CDR1 SGHNT and CDR2 YENEEA come from the germline V gene. The CDR3 loop spans 17 amino acids. Sequenced by immunoSEQ multiplex PCR; TCRdb stores in-frame clones only, minus some. The data show around 120,000 clones, 90% seen once. The chain uses TRBV11-3 and TRBJ1-2, with D possibly being TRBD1 (5 bases). This receptor was obtained from a woman in her fifties or sixties with COVID-19, enrolled during active disease. Sequenced sample: peripheral blood. The CDR3 DNA reads TGTGCCAGCAGCTTAGAGGGTGCGCGGGGGTTGAACTATGGCTACACCTTC. Protein sequence: CASSLEGARGLNYGYTF.